These T cell receptor beta chains were read from a single sample in a study of radiotherapy plus CTLA-4 blockade in lung cancer. Profiled with immunoSEQ multiplex PCR; TCRdb holds only in-frame clones, not every one. The sample contains about 73,000 clones, around 90% of which appear only once. Sequenced here: peripheral blood, sampled from a patient treated with radiotherapy plus ipilimumab. These receptors were obtained from a human donor with non-small cell lung cancer that progressed on radiotherapy plus ipilimumab. Each CDR3 is given with its conserved first and last residue. The order of the fields is clone size, D gene, V gene, J gene, CDR3 DNA, CDR3 protein. A D gene is named only where the DNA matches it firmly. Size is omitted from some rows. Given values are once, few, many or a class for expanded clones.

NA	TRBD2	TRBV4-1	TRBJ2-1	TGCGCCAGCAGCCCCATAGCGGGGCCCTCCTACAATGAGCAGTTCTTC	CASSPIAGPSYNEQFF
NA	NA	TRBV28	TRBJ2-1	TGTGCCAGCAGTCCCCTTAGCGGTTACAATGAGCAGTTCTTC	CASSPLSGYNEQFF
NA	TRBD2	TRBV6-5	TRBJ2-5	TGTGCCAGCAGTTTGGGGACTAGCGGGAGGCTGGAGACCCAGTACTTC	CASSLGTSGRLETQYF
NA	NA	TRBV5-6	TRBJ1-3	TGTGCCAGCAGCTTCCGGCCCTCAGTAGACACCATATATTTT	CASSFRPSVDTIYF
NA	NA	TRBV6-5	TRBJ2-3	TGTGCCAGCAGTTACGGTAGCGTCAGCACAGATACGCAGTATTTT	CASSYGSVSTDTQYF
NA	NA	TRBV28	TRBJ2-3	TGTGCCAGCAGTTTAGGGTCAGATACGCAGTATTTT	CASSLGSDTQYF
few	NA	TRBV6-6	TRBJ1-4	TGTGCCAGCAGTTATAACGTGGGGGCTTTTGTGTTTTTT	CASSYNVGAFVFF
NA	TRBD1	TRBV6-6	TRBJ2-2	TGTGCCAGCAGTCCGGGACAGGGGGCCGGGGAGCTGTTTTTT	CASSPGQGAGELFF
once	NA	TRBV10-3	TRBJ2-7	TGTGCCATCAGTGGTTCCGGGGTTCGACCCTACGAGCAGTACTTC	CAISGSGVRPYEQYF
NA	NA	TRBV28	TRBJ2-5	TGTGCCAGCAGTAGGAGACACGACCAAGAGACCCAGTACTTC	CASSRRHDQETQYF
NA	NA	TRBV5-5	TRBJ2-1	TGTGCCAGCACCGGGGTTTGGAGCTCCTACAATGAGCAGTTCTTC	CASTGVWSSYNEQFF
NA	TRBD2	TRBV30	TRBJ2-1	TGTGCCTGGAGGGGGACTAGCCGGTGGAATGAGCAGTTCTTC	CAWRGTSRWNEQFF
few	TRBD2	TRBV2	TRBJ2-1	TGTGCCAGCAGTGAAGATCCGACTAGCGGGAGCTCCCGGGGTGAGCAGTTCTTC	CASSEDPTSGSSRGEQFF
once	TRBD1	TRBV27	TRBJ2-7	TGTGCCAGCAGGTTGACAGGGGGCCAGAGGTCTTCCTCCTACGAGCAGTACTTC	CASRLTGGQRSSSYEQYF
NA	TRBD2	TRBV7-2	TRBJ2-7	TGTGCCAGCAGCTCGCATAAGGGACTAGCGGGCTACGAGCAGTACTTC	CASSSHKGLAGYEQYF
NA	NA	TRBV6-5	TRBJ1-3	TGTGCCAGCAGAAATACGGGGGGAAACACCATATATTTT	CASRNTGGNTIYF